This T cell receptor beta chain emerged from a study of blood T cell repertoires in COVID-19. Study-level information: T cells, B-cell-depleted T cells, or PBMCs provided the cDNA or gDNA that served as material.

This clone was detected only once. Produced via immunoSEQ multiplex PCR; TCRdb's table is partial and in-frame only. The table lists 9,500 to 11,000 clones, 70% to 90% of them singletons. Sequenced sample: peripheral blood. The sequence was obtained from a man aged 25-45 years with active or convalescent COVID-19.

The CDR3 nucleotides read TGTGCCAGCAGCTATGTATCCGGGGGGATCAATGAGCAGTTCTTC. The encoded protein is CASSYVSGGINEQFF. The chain combines TRBV7-2 with TRBJ2-1, with 7 nucleotides matching TRBD2. The V gene end was trimmed by 4 bases and the J gene end by 6 bases; junction bases not matched to a gene: 9. Germline CDR1 and CDR2: SGHTA and FQGNSA. The CDR3 has 15 residues.